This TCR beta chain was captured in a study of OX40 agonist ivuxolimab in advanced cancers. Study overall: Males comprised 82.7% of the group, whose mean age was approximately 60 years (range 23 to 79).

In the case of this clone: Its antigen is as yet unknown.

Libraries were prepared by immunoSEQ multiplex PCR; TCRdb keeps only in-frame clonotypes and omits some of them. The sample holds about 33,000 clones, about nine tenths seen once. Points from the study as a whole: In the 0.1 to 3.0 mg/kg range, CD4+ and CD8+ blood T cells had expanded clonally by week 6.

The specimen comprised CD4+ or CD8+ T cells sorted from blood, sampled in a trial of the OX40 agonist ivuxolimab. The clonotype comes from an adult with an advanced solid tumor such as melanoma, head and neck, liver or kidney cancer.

In DNA form, the CDR3 reads TGTGCCAGTAGCACTAGAATCGGTTCCAATGAGCAGTTCTTC. Its protein is CASSTRIGSNEQFF. V is TRBV19 and J is TRBJ2-1; TRBD2 is a possible D gene (5 bases). Germline CDR1 LNHDA, CDR2 SQIVND (reference sequence). Trimming shortened V by 6 bases and J by 6 bases, and 15 bases separated the two germline ends. CDR3 length: 14 amino acids.